This TCR beta chain was sequenced in a study of cytomegalovirus exposure and HLA in healthy donors. Primers: 60 Vbeta forward and 13 Jbeta reverse. The assay was immunoSEQ multiplex PCR, and TCRdb's table has in-frame clones only and misses some. The sample has around 110,000 clones, roughly a tenth seen once. The V end was cut by 4 bases, the J end by 6 bases, with 12 bases between. The CDR3 runs 13 residues. CDR1 GTSNPN and CDR2 SVGIG come from the germline V gene (reference sequence). This clone was observed a handful of times. This sequence was found in a man aged 30-40 years in good health and CMV-seronegative. This chain joins TRBV30 and TRBJ2-2, with D possibly TRBD2 on 5 matching bases. The sequenced sample consisted of PBMCs. CDR3 sequence (DNA): TGTGCCTGGACTAGCCTAACCTCCGGGGAGCTGTTTTTT. Its protein product is CAWTSLTSGELFF.